This T cell receptor (beta chain) was identified during a study of shared clonotypes between healthy human individuals. Repertoires were generated with immunoSEQ multiplex PCR, while TCRdb's copy carries only in-frame clones and drops some. The sample records over 2 million clones, about 95% being singletons. Terminally differentiated effector memory CD45RA+ cells were excluded by CCR7 positive selection of CD45RO-negative cells. Every donor, a Caucasian adult, lived in Nashville, Tennessee. As for this clone: Its antigen is currently unknown.

Study-wide findings and caveats: The study's rarefaction showed incomplete sorted-subset sequencing despite large depth. A reduction in generation probabilities was seen for non-shared clonotypes relative to those shared by all four donors.

V lost 5 bases to trimming and J lost 8 bases; unmatched junction nucleotides: 8. The CDR3 runs to 15 residues. CDR1 and CDR2 from the germline V gene are SEHNR and FQNEAQ (reference sequence). Sequencing input: naive CD8+ T cells sorted from blood. The chain uses TRBV7-9 and TRBJ2-4, with 11 bases that match TRBD1. This receptor was identified in a man younger than 35 in good health. This CDR3 is CASSRADRGLDIQYF. CDR3 DNA sequence: TGTGCCAGCAGCCGGGCGGACAGGGGGCTGGACATTCAGTACTTC.